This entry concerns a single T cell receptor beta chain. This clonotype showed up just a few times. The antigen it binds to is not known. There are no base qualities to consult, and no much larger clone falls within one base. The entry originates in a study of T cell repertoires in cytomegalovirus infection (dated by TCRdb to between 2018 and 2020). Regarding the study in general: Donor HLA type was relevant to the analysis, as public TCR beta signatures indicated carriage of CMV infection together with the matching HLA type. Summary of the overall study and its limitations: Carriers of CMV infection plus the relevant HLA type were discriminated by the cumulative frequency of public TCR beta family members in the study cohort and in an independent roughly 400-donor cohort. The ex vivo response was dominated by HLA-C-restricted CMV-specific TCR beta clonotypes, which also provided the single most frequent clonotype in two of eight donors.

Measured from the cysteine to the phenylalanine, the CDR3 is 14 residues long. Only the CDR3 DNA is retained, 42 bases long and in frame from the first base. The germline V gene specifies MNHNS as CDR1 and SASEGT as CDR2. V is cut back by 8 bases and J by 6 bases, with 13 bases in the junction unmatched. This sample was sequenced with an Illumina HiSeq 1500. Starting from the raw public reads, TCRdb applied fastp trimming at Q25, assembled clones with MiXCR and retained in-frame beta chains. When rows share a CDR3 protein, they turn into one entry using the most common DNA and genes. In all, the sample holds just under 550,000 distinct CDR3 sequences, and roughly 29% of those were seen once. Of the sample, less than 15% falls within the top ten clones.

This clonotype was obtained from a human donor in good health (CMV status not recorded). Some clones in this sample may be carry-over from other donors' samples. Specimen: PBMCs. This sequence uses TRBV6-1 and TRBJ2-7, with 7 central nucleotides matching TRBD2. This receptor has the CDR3 CASVARGTGGEQYF. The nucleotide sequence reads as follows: TGTGCCAGCGTGGCCCGCGGGACGGGAGGCGAGCAGTACTTC.